One sample yielded the 2 T cell receptor beta chains listed below, sequenced in a study of blood T cell repertoires in COVID-19. Some clones are missing from TCRdb's copy, which holds only in-frame ones; the method was immunoSEQ multiplex PCR. Among roughly 250,000 clones, over 70% were seen once, and the ten largest hold over 3%. Sequencing used peripheral blood. The receptor set was obtained from a woman older than 75 with acute or convalescent COVID-19.

The rearrangement joins TRBV10-3 to TRBJ2-1, with TRBD1 matching over 11 bases. Germline V gene data show CDR1 as ENHRY and CDR2 as SYGVKD. V shed 0 bases and J 7 bases; nucleotides not matched to a gene: 11. CDR3 size: 18 residues. CDR3 protein: CAISESWTGGAGRNEQFF. The CDR3 DNA follows: TGTGCCATCAGTGAGTCTTGGACAGGGGGCGCGGGCAGGAATGAGCAGTTCTTC.

The chain combines TRBV19 with TRBJ1-5, with unresolved D. There are 16 residues in the CDR3. Trimming took off 1 base at V and 1 base at J, with 11 bases between the two ends. Germline CDR1 reads LNHDA; CDR2 reads SQIVND (reference sequence). For the CDR3, the DNA is TGTGCCAGTAGTATAGTGGGAGGCCCGAGCAATCAGCCCCAGCATTTT. Its protein is CASSIVGGPSNQPQHF.